This T cell receptor beta chain comes out of a study of immune heterogeneity within non-small cell lung tumors. General study points: Local T-cell clonality tracked moderately but significantly with local tumor mutational burden, giving an R of 0.3 to 0.4. Site-unique high-frequency clones occurred alongside identical dominant CDR3 beta clonotypes that recurred across tumor sites within a patient.

This clonotype is categorized as medium-sized. Antigen specificity is unknown. Genomic DNA extracted from bulk tumor tissue served as template. A total of around 660 ng was used per sample. Collection of several biopsies per primary tumor, spaced far apart, took place during surgery. Untreated, newly diagnosed non-small cell lung cancer patients underwent curative surgery. The TCR beta CDR3 region was amplified by multiplex PCR employing 32 V and 13 J primers. TCRdb fed the multiplex PCR reads into MiXCR, producing one record per CDR3 protein. The table lists several thousand distinct CDR3 sequences, about 40% of them singletons. The CDR3 contains 15 residues. The V gene lost 2 bases and the J gene lost 0 bases, with 11 bases spanning the gap. In germline, CDR1 is MNHNS, CDR2 SASEGT.

The specimen was lung tumor tissue. The sequence was obtained from a man in his sixties or seventies with non-small cell lung cancer. The V gene is TRBV6-1, the J gene TRBJ2-7; D is possibly TRBD2 (6 bases). DNA for the CDR3: TGTGCCAGCAGTGAAAGGGCGGGAAGCTCCTACGAGCAGTACTTC. It translates to CASSERAGSSYEQYF.